This TCR beta chain appears in the sequencing data of a study of beta chain features in type 1 diabetes. Broader study findings: All four CD4+ subsets from Type 1 diabetes patients carried moderately but significantly shorter TCRB CDR3s.

This clone has a handful of counts. Its specificity is not known. CDR3 length: 15 residues. Germline assignment: CDR1 GTSNPN and CDR2 SVGIG (reference sequence). V shed 5 bases, J shed 1 base, and the junction held 8 bases outside the gene matches. The sequenced template was cDNA made from the entire isolated RNA. Sequenced by immunoSEQ multiplex PCR; TCRdb stores in-frame clones only, minus some. The sample consists of about 340,000 clones, about 14% of them appearing once. Sequencing was performed on naive CD4+ T cells from blood. The origin of this receptor is a young woman with type 1 diabetes. The chain uses TRBV30 and TRBJ2-5; 9 bases line up with TRBD1. The CDR3 is CAWVDRGAAQETQYF. The CDR3 DNA is TGTGCCTGGGTAGACAGGGGGGCTGCCCAAGAGACCCAGTACTTC. Filled out from reference TRBV30 and TRBJ2-5, the complete variable domain reads SQTIHQWPATLVQPVGSPLSLECTVEGTSNPNLYWYRQAAGRGLQLLFYSVGIGQISSEVPQNLSASRPQDRQFILSSKKLLLSDSGFYLCAWVDRGAAQETQYFGPGTRLLVL.